This entry describes one T cell receptor (beta chain). Trimming took 2 bases from V and 1 from J, leaving 10 bases between them. This CDR3 is 16 amino acids long. Per the germline V gene, CDR1 is SGHRS and CDR2 is YFSETQ. This specimen belongs to a study of control samples from healthy donors and cancer patients. Using immunoSEQ multiplex PCR, the repertoire was profiled, and TCRdb retains in-frame clones only, with some absent. Of approximately 100,000 clones listed, approximately 87% are singletons. V usage is TRBV5-1 and J usage is TRBJ1-6; D is possibly TRBD1 (5 bases). The receptor was derived from a woman aged 35 to 49 in good health. Source material: blood. The CDR3 sequence: CASSFGGRSYNSPLHF. The CDR3 DNA reads as TGCGCCAGCAGCTTCGGGGGTCGATCCTATAATTCACCCCTCCACTTT.